This T cell receptor (beta chain) derives from a study of CD8+ T cells in alopecia areata (dated by TCRdb to the late 2010s). With respect to the entire study: The treated patients, all with moderate-to-severe alopecia areata, were enrolled in an open-label pilot trial of oral tofacitinib given at 5 to 10 mg twice daily. Patients received tofacitinib for 6 to 18 months and were then followed off drug for 6 months to check for delayed response and recurrence. The SALT score, which quantifies the percentage of affected scalp surface area, was used to measure disease severity in treated patients. The study used high-throughput TCRbeta sequencing to examine T cell clonal expansion in alopecia areata, in both the C3H/HeJ mouse model and human patients. On the human side, TCRbeta sequencing was run on scalp tissue and on sorted CD4+ and CD8+ peripheral blood T cells from healthy controls and from alopecia areata patients with either patchy or totalis/universalis disease. Tofacitinib-treated patients had biopsies at baseline and at 4 and 24 weeks of treatment, with a later scalp biopsy in several patients. Scalp clonality was compared across normal scalp (n=4), patchy alopecia areata scalp (n=8), and alopecia totalis/universalis scalp (n=8). RNA was extracted with the PAXgene miRNA kit for fixed scalp, the miRNeasy kit for PBMCs, and the RNeasy kit for mouse skin. Amplification of TCRbeta CDR3 regions was done by immunoSEQ multiplex PCR using 35 Vbeta forward primers and 13 Jbeta reverse primers.

The protocol used for the library was the immunoSEQ multiplex PCR assay. RNA was extracted from all samples and reverse transcribed into cDNA as template for TCR sequencing. SuperScript III was used to make first-strand cDNA, primed with a 2:1 mix of oligo-dT and random hexamers. Amplification bias was assessed with a synthetic immune receptor repertoire, and residual bias was removed computationally. Per the original workflow: Raw reads were preprocessed to remove errors, and CDR3 was defined by IMGT conventions from the conserved cysteine to phenylalanine. Clonality was computed as 1 minus the Shannon entropy, with the entropy normalized by log2 of the number of productive unique TCRs. CD4 or CD8 identity of scalp clones was inferred by cross-referencing scalp TCRbeta sequences with sorted blood CD4 and CD8 repertoires. TCRdb obtained this table from immuneACCESS and retained in-frame rearrangements with V and J assigned. These tables miss some clones; where compared with another copy, unresolved V genes account for less than half of the shortfall, and the remainder is unexplained. The V and J calls and clone size were taken over from that table, and D and trimming were inferred from the DNA. This sample gives fewer than 250,000 clones in total; 60% of them show up just once. The biggest ten clones account for approximately 0.7% of the sample.

The time point label here, explained by the study, means: about 4 weeks on oral tofacitinib. Reading the label with the study, this specimen's treatment or condition is: oral pan-JAK inhibitor, 5-10 mg twice daily. Lesional scalp punch biopsies and peripheral blood were obtained from alopecia areata patients. PBMCs were separated by density centrifugation and stained for CD3, CD4 and CD8, after which CD4+ and CD8+ T cells were sorted on a FACSAria. What the work shows at the level of the full study, not this receptor alone: Because the treated cohort was small and had just a single nonresponder, larger studies are needed to establish links between baseline CD8+ expansion and response. Resident alphabeta T cells in normal human skin are also sequenced, complicating scalp TCR repertoire analysis, unlike mouse skin dominated by gammadelta T cells. During tofacitinib treatment, many expanded lesional clones stuck around in both scalp and blood, and this persistence may partly explain why relapse happens after treatment is stopped. Higher clonality and more expanded CD8+ clones were observed in lesional scalp than in normal scalp, particularly in alopecia totalis/universalis, a finding suggestive of antigenic drive. Scalp clonality and the number of expanded CD8+ clones among the top 100 scalp clones were significantly decreased by tofacitinib. TCR sequences shared between patients were less clear than in mice, possibly partly because of HLA diversity in the patient population.

Its CDR3 holds 13 amino acids, cysteine through phenylalanine. Of all the DNA, just the CDR3 is kept, 39 bases in frame from base 1. CDR1 and CDR2, per the germline V gene, are SGHDN and FVKESK. V is reduced by 2 bases and J by 7 bases, leaving a spacing of 11 bases between them. This clone has only one observation. What antigen it recognizes has not been identified. Base quality data are lacking; no much larger clone is found one base away. The TCR originated in a human donor with alopecia areata. The sequence joins TRBV14 to TRBJ2-5; too little of a D gene remains to name it. This specimen consisted of CD4+ T cells sorted from blood, obtained at week 4, from a patient treated with tofacitinib. The nucleotide sequence is TGTGCCAGCAGCCAATCCGTCCCAGCGACCCAGTACTTC. It specifies CASSQSVPATQYF.